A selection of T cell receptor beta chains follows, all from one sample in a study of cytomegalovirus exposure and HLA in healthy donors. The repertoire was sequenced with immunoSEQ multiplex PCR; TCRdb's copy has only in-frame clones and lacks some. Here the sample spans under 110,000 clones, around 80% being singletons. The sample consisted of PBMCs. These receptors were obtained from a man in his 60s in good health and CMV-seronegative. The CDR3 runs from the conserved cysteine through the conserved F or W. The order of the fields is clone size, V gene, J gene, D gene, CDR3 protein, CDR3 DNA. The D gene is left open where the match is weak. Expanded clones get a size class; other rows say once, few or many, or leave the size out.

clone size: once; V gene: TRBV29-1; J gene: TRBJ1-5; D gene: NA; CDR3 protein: CSVSAGNQGPQHF; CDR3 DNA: TGCAGCGTTAGTGCGGGGAACCAAGGGCCCCAGCATTTT
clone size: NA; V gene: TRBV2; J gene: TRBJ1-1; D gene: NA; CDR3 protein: CASSEFEHNTEAFF; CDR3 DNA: TGTGCCAGCAGTGAATTCGAGCACAACACTGAAGCTTTCTTT
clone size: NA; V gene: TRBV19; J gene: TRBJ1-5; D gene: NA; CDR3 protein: CASSIQAYQPQHF; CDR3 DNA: TGTGCCAGTAGTATCCAGGCATATCAGCCCCAGCATTTT
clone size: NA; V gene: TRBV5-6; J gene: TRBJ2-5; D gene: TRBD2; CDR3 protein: CASSPLGSGGGETQYF; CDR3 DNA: TGTGCCAGCAGCCCCCTGGGGAGCGGGGGGGGCGAGACCCAGTACTTC
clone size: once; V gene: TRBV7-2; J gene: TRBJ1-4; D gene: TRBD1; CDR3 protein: CASSLARGTGGEKLFF; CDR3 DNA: TGTGCCAGCAGCTTAGCGAGGGGGACAGGCGGTGAAAAACTGTTTTTT
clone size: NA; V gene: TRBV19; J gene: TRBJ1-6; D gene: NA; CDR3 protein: CASSMGASSYNSPLHF; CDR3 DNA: TGTGCCAGTAGTATGGGGGCGAGCTCCTATAATTCACCCCTCCACTTT
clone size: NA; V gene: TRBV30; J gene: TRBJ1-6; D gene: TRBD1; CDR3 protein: CAWRTPGTGHNPLHF; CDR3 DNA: TGTGCCTGGAGAACACCCGGGACAGGGCATAATCCCCTCCACTTT
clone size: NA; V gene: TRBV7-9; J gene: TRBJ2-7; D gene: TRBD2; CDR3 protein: CASSSGAAGGTSYEQYF; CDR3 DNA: TGTGCCAGCAGCTCAGGGGCAGCGGGGGGGACTTCCTACGAGCAGTACTTC
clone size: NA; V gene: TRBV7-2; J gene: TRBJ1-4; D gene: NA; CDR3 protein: CASSLQGTLGEKLFF; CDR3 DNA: TGTGCCAGCAGCCTACAGGGAACCCTGGGGGAAAAACTGTTTTTT
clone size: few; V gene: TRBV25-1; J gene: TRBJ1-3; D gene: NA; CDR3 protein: CASRDWGNTIYF; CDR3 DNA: TGTGCCAGCAGGGACTGGGGAAACACCATATATTTT
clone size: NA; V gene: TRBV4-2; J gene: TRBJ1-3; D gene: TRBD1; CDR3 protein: CASSQDRQGLSVGNTIYF; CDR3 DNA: TGTGCCAGCAGCCAAGATCGACAGGGGCTTTCTGTTGGAAACACCATATATTTT
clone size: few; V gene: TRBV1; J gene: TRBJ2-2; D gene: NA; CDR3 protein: CTSSQDWTGQGRTGELFF; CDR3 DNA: TGCACCAGCAGCCAAGATTGGACGGGACAGGGGAGAACCGGGGAGCTGTTTTTT
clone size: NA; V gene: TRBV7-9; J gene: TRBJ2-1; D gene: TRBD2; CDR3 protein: CASSLGTSSDEQFF; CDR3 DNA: TGTGCCAGCAGCTTGGGGACTAGCTCTGATGAGCAGTTCTTC
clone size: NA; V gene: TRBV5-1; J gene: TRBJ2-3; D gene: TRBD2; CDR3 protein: CASSLRLALTDTQYF; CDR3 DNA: TGCGCCAGCAGCTTACGACTAGCGCTCACAGATACGCAGTATTTT
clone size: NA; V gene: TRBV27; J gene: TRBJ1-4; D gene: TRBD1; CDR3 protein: CASSSSAAWTGGPANEKLFF; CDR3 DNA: TGTGCCAGCAGTTCATCCGCCGCATGGACAGGGGGCCCTGCTAATGAAAAACTGTTTTTT
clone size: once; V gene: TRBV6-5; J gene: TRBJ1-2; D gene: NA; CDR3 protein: CASSYFQGYYGYTF; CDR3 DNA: TGTGCCAGCAGTTACTTTCAGGGGTATTATGGCTACACCTTC
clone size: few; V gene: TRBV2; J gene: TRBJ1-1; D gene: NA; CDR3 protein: CASRGEQGTEAFF; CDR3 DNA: TGTGCCAGCAGGGGGGAACAGGGCACTGAAGCTTTCTTT
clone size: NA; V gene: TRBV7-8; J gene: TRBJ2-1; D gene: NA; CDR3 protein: CASSLEFGEQFF; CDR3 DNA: TGTGCCAGCAGCTTAGAGTTCGGTGAGCAGTTCTTC
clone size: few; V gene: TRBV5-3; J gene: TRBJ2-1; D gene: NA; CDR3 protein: CARGGDLLDEQFF; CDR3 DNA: TGTGCCAGAGGAGGGGACCTCCTCGATGAGCAGTTCTTC
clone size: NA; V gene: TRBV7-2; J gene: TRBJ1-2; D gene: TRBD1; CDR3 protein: CASILPGQAPYGYTF; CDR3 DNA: TGTGCCAGCATCCTCCCGGGACAGGCACCTTATGGCTACACCTTC
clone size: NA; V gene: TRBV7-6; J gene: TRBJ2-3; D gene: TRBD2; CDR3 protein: CASSSQPSGGAGDTQYF; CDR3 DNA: TGTGCCAGCAGCTCCCAACCAAGCGGGGGGGCAGGGGATACGCAGTATTTT
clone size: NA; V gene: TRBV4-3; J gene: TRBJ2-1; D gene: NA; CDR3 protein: CASSQSPGGNEQFF; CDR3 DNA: TGCGCCAGCAGCCAAAGCCCCGGGGGCAATGAGCAGTTCTTC
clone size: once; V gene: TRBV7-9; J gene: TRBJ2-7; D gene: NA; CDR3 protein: CASSLVEGSEQYF; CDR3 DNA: TGTGCCAGCAGCTTAGTGGAGGGTAGCGAGCAGTACTTC
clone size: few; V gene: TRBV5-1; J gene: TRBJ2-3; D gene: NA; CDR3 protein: CASRLSAGSSESTDTQYF; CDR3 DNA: TGCGCCAGCCGCCTCTCCGCCGGGTCTAGCGAGAGCACAGATACGCAGTATTTT
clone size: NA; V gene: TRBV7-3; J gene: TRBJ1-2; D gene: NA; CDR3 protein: CASSSTGDNYGYTF; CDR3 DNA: TGTGCCAGCAGCTCCACAGGAGATAACTATGGCTACACCTTC
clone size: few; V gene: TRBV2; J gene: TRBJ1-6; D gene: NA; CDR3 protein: CASSQDSNSPLHF; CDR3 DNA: TGTGCCAGCAGTCAGGACAGTAATTCACCCCTCCACTTT
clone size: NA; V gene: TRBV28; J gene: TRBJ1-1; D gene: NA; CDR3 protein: CASSLLQPLLNTEAFF; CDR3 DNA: TGTGCCAGCAGTTTGCTACAGCCCTTACTGAACACTGAAGCTTTCTTT
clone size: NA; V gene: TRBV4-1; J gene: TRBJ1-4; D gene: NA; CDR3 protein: CASSHRQVNEKLFF; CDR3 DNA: TGCGCCAGCAGCCACAGACAGGTTAATGAAAAACTGTTTTTT
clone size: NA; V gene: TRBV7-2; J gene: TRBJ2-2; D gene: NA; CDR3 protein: CASSLSQGNTGELFF; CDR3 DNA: TGTGCCAGCAGCTTATCACAGGGGAACACCGGGGAGCTGTTTTTT
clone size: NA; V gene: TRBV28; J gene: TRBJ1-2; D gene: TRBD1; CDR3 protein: CASTQADRDSYGYTF; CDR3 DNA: TGTGCCAGCACCCAGGCAGACCGGGACAGCTATGGCTACACCTTC
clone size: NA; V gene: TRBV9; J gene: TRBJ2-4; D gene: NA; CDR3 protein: CASSVGGAQNIQYF; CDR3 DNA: TGTGCCAGCAGCGTAGGAGGAGCGCAAAACATTCAGTACTTC
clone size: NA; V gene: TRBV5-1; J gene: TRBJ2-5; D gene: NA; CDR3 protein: CASSFTVQETQYF; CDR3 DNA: TGCGCCAGCAGCTTTACAGTACAAGAGACCCAGTACTTC
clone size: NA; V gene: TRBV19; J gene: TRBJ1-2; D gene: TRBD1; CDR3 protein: CASSFSLTGGLGGYTF; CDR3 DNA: TGTGCCAGTAGTTTCTCTTTAACAGGGGGCCTTGGTGGCTACACCTTC
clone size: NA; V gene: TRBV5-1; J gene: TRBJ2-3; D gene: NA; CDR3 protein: CATTQVGGLADTQYF; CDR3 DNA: TGCGCCACCACCCAGGTCGGGGGGCTCGCAGATACGCAGTATTTT
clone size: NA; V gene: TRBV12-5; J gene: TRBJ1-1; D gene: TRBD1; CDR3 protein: CASGWPGQGAFF; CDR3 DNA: TGTGCTAGTGGTTGGCCGGGACAGGGGGCTTTCTTT
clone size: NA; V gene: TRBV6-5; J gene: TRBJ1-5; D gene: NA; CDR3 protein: CASRRTGMRNQPQHF; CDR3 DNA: TGTGCCAGCAGACGTACAGGGATGCGCAATCAGCCCCAGCATTTT
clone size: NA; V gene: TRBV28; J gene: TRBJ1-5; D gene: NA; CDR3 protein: CASSLTADSNQPQHF; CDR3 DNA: TGTGCCAGCAGTTTAACAGCCGATAGCAATCAGCCCCAGCATTTT
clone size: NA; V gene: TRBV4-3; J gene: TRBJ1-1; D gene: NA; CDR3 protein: CASSRMTGQNTEAFF; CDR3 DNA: TGCGCCAGCAGCCGAATGACAGGCCAGAACACTGAAGCTTTCTTT
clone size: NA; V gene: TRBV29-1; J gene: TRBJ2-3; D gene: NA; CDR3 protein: CSVRFPTRTDTQYF; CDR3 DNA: TGCAGCGTTCGCTTCCCGACTCGCACAGATACGCAGTATTTT
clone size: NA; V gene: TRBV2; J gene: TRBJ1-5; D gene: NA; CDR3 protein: CASQPTNQPQHF; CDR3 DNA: TGTGCCAGTCAACCTACGAATCAGCCCCAGCATTTT
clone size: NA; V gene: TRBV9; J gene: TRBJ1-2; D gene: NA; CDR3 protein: CASSVNHGANYGYTF; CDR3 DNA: TGTGCCAGCAGCGTAAATCACGGGGCTAACTATGGCTACACCTTC